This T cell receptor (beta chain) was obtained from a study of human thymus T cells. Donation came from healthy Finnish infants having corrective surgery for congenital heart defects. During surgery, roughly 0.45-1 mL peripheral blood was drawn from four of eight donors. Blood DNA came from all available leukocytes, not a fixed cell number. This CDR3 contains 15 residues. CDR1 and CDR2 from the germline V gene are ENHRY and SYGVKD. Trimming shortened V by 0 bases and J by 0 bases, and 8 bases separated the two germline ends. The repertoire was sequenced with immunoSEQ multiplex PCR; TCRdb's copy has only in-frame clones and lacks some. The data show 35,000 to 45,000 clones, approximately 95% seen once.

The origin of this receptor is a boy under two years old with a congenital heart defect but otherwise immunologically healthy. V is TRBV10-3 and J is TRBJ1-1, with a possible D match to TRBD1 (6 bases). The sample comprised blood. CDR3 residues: CAISESGGLNTEAFF. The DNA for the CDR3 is TGTGCCATCAGTGAGTCAGGGGGTTTGAACACTGAAGCTTTCTTT.